What follows are 13 T cell receptor beta chains derived from one specimen sequenced in a study of blood T cell repertoires in COVID-19. TCRdb's table, derived via immunoSEQ multiplex PCR, lists solely in-frame clones and lacks some. The sample lists under 250,000 clones, 89% occurring once. Sequenced: PBMCs or T cells enriched from blood (not recorded which). These receptors came from a woman aged 25 to 39 with acute COVID-19.

This clone was seen a single time. The V and J genes are TRBV24-1 and TRBJ2-3, with 10 bases lining up with TRBD1. J lost 6 bases, V lost 3 bases, and 8 bases had no gene match. The V gene's germline CDR1 is KGHDR and CDR2 SFDVKD. This CDR3 is 16 amino acids long. CDR3 coding DNA: TGTGCCACCAGTGATGTCGAGGGGACAGGGGCCGATACGCAGTATTTT. Its protein product is CATSDVEGTGADTQYF.

V and J are TRBV28 and TRBJ1-2, with TRBD1 matching over 10 bases. Germline V CDR1 and CDR2: MDHEN, SYDVKM. The CDR3 contains 15 residues. V shed 3 bases, J shed 8 bases, and the junction held 9 bases outside the gene matches. In nucleotides, the CDR3 is TGTGCCAGCAGTTTCCCCCTGACAGGGGGCGAAGGCTACACCTTC. It is translated as CASSFPLTGGEGYTF.

This clone was seen only a few times. This chain uses TRBV7-2 with TRBJ1-1; 7 nucleotides align to TRBD1. The germline V gene encodes CDR1 SGHTA and CDR2 FQGNSA. Trimming at V came to 5 bases and at J to 2 bases, leaving 17 bases not matched to a gene. The CDR3 covers 18 residues. In nucleotides, the CDR3 is TGTGCCAGCAGCCGCCGGAGGGGGACAGCAGCAGCTAACACTGAAGCTTTCTTT. It translates to CASSRRRGTAAANTEAFF.

This chain uses TRBV19 with TRBJ1-5, with TRBD1 as a possible D gene (6 bases). Trimming took 5 bases from V and 6 from J, leaving 11 bases between them. Germline CDR1 reads LNHDA; CDR2 reads SQIVND (reference sequence). The CDR3 runs 13 residues. CDR3 residues: CASSLGASQPQHF. Written as DNA, the CDR3 is TGTGCCAGTAGTTTGGGGGCTTCTCAGCCCCAGCATTTT.

The chain has TRBV29-1 and TRBJ1-1; 7 nucleotides match TRBD1. Germline V gives CDR1 SQVTM, CDR2 ANQGSEA. This CDR3 region has 15 residues. V shed 3 bases, J shed 3 bases, and the junction held 10 bases outside the gene matches. CDR3 in DNA: TGCAGCGTTGATTTCAGGGGGAGGTCGGACACTGAAGCTTTCTTT. Amino acid sequence: CSVDFRGRSDTEAFF.

The rearrangement links TRBV25-1 to TRBJ2-7; D might be TRBD1 (8 bases). Germline CDR1 and CDR2: MGHDK and SYGVNS. CDR3 length: 16 residues. Trimming cost V 3 bases and J 1 base, with 16 bases left between them. The CDR3: CASSDPNRGGSYEQYF. In DNA, the CDR3 is TGTGCCAGCAGTGATCCGAACAGGGGGGGATCCTACGAGCAGTACTTC.

The rearrangement joins TRBV6-2 or TRBV6-3 to TRBJ1-2, with 7 nucleotides matching TRBD1. The CDR3 spans 15 residues. Losses at the gene ends were 5 bases for V and 3 bases for J; bases not matched to a gene: 9. Germline-derived CDR1 and CDR2 are MNHEY and SVGEGT. CDR3 loop: CASSDKGDRHYGYTF. The CDR3, as DNA: TGTGCCAGCAGTGATAAAGGGGACAGACACTATGGCTACACCTTC.

The chain employs TRBV27 and TRBJ2-7; 10 nucleotides line up with TRBD1. The V gene's germline CDR1 is MNHEY and CDR2 SMNVEV (reference sequence). The CDR3 has 16 amino acids. V lost 5 bases, J lost 4 bases, and 11 bases stayed unmatched. The CDR3 loop is CASSPYSGTGEYEQYF. The CDR3 DNA sequence: TGTGCCAGCAGTCCCTACTCCGGGACAGGGGAGTACGAGCAGTACTTC.

The rearrangement links TRBV27 to TRBJ1-6, with unresolved D. Germline CDR1 MNHEY, CDR2 SMNVEV (reference sequence). The CDR3 totals 12 residues. Trimming removed 5 bases from V and 7 bases from J, with 6 bases in between. For the CDR3, the DNA is TGTGCCAGCAGTCGACAAAATTCACCCCTCCACTTT. It specifies CASSRQNSPLHF.

This rearrangement joins TRBV14 to TRBJ1-4, with TRBD1 identical over 8 bases. This CDR3 contains 16 residues. With 0 bases clipped from V and 6 bases from J, the junction kept 6 bases outside the gene matches. Germline V gene data show CDR1 as SGHDN and CDR2 as FVKESK. CDR3 sequence reads: CASSQDRQGWDEKLFF. The CDR3 bases are TGTGCCAGCAGCCAAGACCGACAGGGGTGGGATGAAAAACTGTTTTTT.

The chain joins TRBV30 to TRBJ1-5; D not resolved. The CDR3 loop spans 14 amino acids. Germline V lookup: CDR1 GTSNPN, CDR2 SVGIG (reference sequence). Trimming removed 0 bases from V and 4 bases from J, with 10 bases in between. The CDR3 sequence is CAWSVGRSNQPQHF. CDR3 in DNA: TGTGCCTGGAGTGTAGGGAGAAGTAATCAGCCCCAGCATTTT.

The chain links TRBV23-1 to TRBJ2-3; the match to TRBD2 covers 9 bases. TRBV23-1 carries the ORF label, with uncertain function. Unmatched junction bases numbered 23, after V lost 11 bases and J lost 2 bases. The CDR3 runs 19 residues. The CDR3 bases are TGCGCCCGCCGGATCGACGGGGGGACGGCGGGGGGGAACACAGATACGCAGTATTTT. Translating it yields CARRIDGGTAGGNTDTQYF.

V and J are TRBV4-3 and TRBJ2-3, with 9 bases that match TRBD2. V shed 1 base and J 4 bases; nucleotides not matched to a gene: 3. CDR3 size: 15 residues. From germline, CDR1 is LGHNA and CDR2 YSLEER. CDR3 bases: TGCGCCAGCAGCCAAGCCAGGACTAGCGCAGATACGCAGTATTTT. Translating it yields CASSQARTSADTQYF.